A single sample gave rise to the 9 T cell receptor beta chains below, sequenced in a study of regulatory T cells. Study-wide findings and caveats: Hydrophobic residues at CDR3 positions 6 and 7 were enriched in conventional CD4+ T cells of CD3G-deficient patients.

The primer mix had 52 TRBV and 13 TRBJ primers. This table comes from immunoSEQ multiplex PCR, and its TCRdb copy is limited to in-frame clones, with some not included. The sample has roughly 30,000 clones; around 92% are singletons. These receptors' targets are unknown. Sequenced material: conventional CD4+ T cells sorted from blood. The receptor source for this set is a person between 18 and 30 years old with CD3G deficiency.

CDR3: CASSPPIGAAYGYTF. CDR3 sequence (DNA): TGTGCCAGCTCACCACCGATAGGGGCCGCCTATGGCTACACCTTC. The rearrangement joins TRBV18 to TRBJ1-2; D perhaps matches TRBD1 (5 bases). Germline CDR1 and CDR2: KGHSH and LQKENI. Trimming removed 0 bases from V and 4 bases from J, with 12 bases in between. This CDR3 region has 15 residues.

CDR3 residues: CASSSPILSSYEQYF. CDR3 DNA sequence: TGTGCCAGCAGCTCGCCCATTTTGAGCTCCTACGAGCAGTACTTC. The rearrangement joins TRBV6-1 to TRBJ2-7; unclear D gene. This CDR3 has 15 amino acids. Germline V gives CDR1 MNHNS, CDR2 SASEGT. Trimming removed 6 bases from V and 0 bases from J, with 15 bases in between.

This chain uses TRBV19 with TRBJ2-1; 9 bases are a match to TRBD2. The junction had 8 bases not matched to a gene; V was cut back by 9 bases and J by 2 bases. The CDR3 is made up of 15 amino acids. Germline V gene sequence: CDR1 LNHDA, CDR2 SQIVND (reference sequence). The CDR3 DNA reads as TGTGCCAGCGGCCCGACTAGCGGAACCTACAATGAGCAGTTCTTC. It specifies CASGPTSGTYNEQFF.

This chain links TRBV5-1 with TRBJ2-2; no clear D. Germline-derived CDR1 and CDR2 are SGHRS and YFSETQ. V was clipped by 1 base and J by 8 bases, with 3 bases between them. This CDR3 is 11 amino acids long. CDR3 sequence (DNA): TGCGCCAGCAGCTTGAGTGGGGAGCTGTTTTTT. Translating gives CASSLSGELFF.

V and J are TRBV19 and TRBJ2-5, with D perhaps being TRBD1 or TRBD2 (5 bases each). V was trimmed by 1 base and J by 3 bases, leaving 18 bases between them. Germline CDR1 is LNHDA and CDR2 is SQIVND (reference sequence). The CDR3 extends over 17 amino acids. CDR3 DNA: TGTGCCAGTAGTATAGGGGGTGCAGGGACCGTTAAAGAGACCCAGTACTTC. This sequence encodes CASSIGGAGTVKETQYF.

The V gene is TRBV28, the J gene TRBJ2-1, with 11 bases lining up with TRBD2. The CDR3 is made up of 16 amino acids. The germline V gene encodes CDR1 MDHEN and CDR2 SYDVKM. Trimming at V came to 6 bases and at J to 7 bases, leaving 11 bases not matched to a gene. CDR3 nucleotides: TGTGCCAGCAGCAGAGCGGGGTTAGCGGGAGGGAATGAGCAGTTCTTC. It codes for CASSRAGLAGGNEQFF.

This clone came up once. The chain recombines TRBV28 with TRBJ2-7; TRBD2 is a possible D gene (7 bases). From germline, CDR1 is MDHEN and CDR2 SYDVKM. Between the trimmed V and J ends, which lost 8 bases and 3 bases, there was a span of 20 bases. This CDR3 is 15 amino acids long. CDR3 residues: CASGRGGGPDYEQYF. CDR3 coding DNA: TGTGCCAGCGGAAGGGGAGGGGGTCCGGACTACGAGCAGTACTTC. Full variable domain (rest looked up from reference TRBV28 and TRBJ2-7): DVKVTQSSRYLVKRTGEKVFLECVQDMDHENMFWYRQDPGLGLRLIYFSYDVKMKEKGDIPEGYSVSREKKERFSLILESASTNQTSMYLCASGRGGGPDYEQYFGPGTRLTVT.

V and J are TRBV28 and TRBJ1-2; weak D call: TRBD1 (6 bases). Germline V CDR1 and CDR2: MDHEN, SYDVKM. V gave up 10 bases and J gave up 7 bases, with 16 bases separating them. The CDR3 extends over 12 amino acids. The CDR3 sequence is CATQGRNAGYTF. The CDR3 bases are TGTGCCACACAGGGTCGGAACGCTGGCTACACCTTC.

This rearrangement joins TRBV7-9 to TRBJ2-3; 14 bases line up with TRBD2. Losses at the gene ends were 1 base for V and 6 bases for J; bases not matched to a gene: 9. From germline, CDR1 is SEHNR and CDR2 FQNEAQ (reference sequence). The CDR3 has 18 amino acids. CDR3 sequence reads: CASSLGGTSGRSTDTQYF. CDR3 DNA sequence: TGTGCCAGCAGCTTAGGTGGGACTAGCGGGAGATCGACTGATACGCAGTATTTT.